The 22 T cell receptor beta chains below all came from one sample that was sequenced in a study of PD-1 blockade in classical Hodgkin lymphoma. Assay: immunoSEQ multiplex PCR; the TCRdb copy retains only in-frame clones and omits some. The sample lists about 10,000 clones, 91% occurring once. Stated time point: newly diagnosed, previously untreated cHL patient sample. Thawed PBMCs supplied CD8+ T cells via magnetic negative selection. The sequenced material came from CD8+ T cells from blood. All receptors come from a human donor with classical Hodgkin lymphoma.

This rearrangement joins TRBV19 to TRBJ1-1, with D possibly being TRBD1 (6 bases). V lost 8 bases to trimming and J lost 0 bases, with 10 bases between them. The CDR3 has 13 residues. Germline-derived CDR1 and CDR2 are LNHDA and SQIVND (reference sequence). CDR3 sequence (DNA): TGTGCCAGTTCACAGGGAATGAACACTGAAGCTTTCTTT. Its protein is CASSQGMNTEAFF.

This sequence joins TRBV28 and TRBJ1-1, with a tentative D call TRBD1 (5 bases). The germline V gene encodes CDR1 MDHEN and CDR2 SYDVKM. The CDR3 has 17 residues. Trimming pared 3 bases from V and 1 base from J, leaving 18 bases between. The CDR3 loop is CASSFTWFGTANTEAFF. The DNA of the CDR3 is TGTGCCAGCAGTTTCACTTGGTTCGGGACCGCGAACACTGAAGCTTTCTTT.

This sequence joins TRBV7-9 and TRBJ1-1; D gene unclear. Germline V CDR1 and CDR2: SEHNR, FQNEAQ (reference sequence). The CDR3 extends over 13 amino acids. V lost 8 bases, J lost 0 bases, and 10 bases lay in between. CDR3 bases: TGTGCCAGCGGTGCTTCCCTGAACACTGAAGCTTTCTTT. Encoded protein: CASGASLNTEAFF.

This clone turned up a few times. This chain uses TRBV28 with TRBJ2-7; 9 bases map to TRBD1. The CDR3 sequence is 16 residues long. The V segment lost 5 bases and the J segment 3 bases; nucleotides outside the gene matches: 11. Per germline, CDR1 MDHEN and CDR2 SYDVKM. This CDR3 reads CASSLTLTGGNYEQYF. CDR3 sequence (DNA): TGTGCCAGCAGTCTCACCCTGACAGGGGGGAACTACGAGCAGTACTTC.

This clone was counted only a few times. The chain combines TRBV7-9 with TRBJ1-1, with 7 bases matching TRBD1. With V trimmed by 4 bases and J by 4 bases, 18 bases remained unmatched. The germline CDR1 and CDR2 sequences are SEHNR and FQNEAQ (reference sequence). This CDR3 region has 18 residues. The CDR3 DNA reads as TGTGCCAGCAGCTCGCGCCTAGGACAGGCCTCAACAAGCACTGAAGCTTTCTTT. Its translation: CASSSRLGQASTSTEAFF.

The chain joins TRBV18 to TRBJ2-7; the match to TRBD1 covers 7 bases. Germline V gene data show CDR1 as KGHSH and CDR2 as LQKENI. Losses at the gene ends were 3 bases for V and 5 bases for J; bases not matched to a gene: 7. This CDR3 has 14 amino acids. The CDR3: CASSPDRQIHEQYF. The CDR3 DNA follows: TGTGCCAGCTCACCGGACAGGCAGATCCACGAGCAGTACTTC.

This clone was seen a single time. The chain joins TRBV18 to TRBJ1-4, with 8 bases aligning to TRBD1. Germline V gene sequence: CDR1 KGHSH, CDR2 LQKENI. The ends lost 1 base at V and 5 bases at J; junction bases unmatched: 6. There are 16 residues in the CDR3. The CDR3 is CASSPLPDRANEKLFF. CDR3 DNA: TGTGCCAGCTCACCACTTCCGGACAGGGCGAATGAAAAACTGTTTTTT.

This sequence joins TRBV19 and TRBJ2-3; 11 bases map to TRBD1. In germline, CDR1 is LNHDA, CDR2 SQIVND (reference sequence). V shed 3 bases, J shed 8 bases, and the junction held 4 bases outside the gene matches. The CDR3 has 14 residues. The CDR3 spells CASSMGQGDVTQYF. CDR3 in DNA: TGTGCCAGTAGTATGGGACAGGGGGATGTTACGCAGTATTTT.

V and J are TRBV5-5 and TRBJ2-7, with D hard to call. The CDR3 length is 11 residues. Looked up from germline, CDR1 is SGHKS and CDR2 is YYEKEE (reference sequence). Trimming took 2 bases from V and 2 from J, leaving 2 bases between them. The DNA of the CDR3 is TGTGCCAGCAGCTTCACCTACGAGCAGTACTTC. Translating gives CASSFTYEQYF.

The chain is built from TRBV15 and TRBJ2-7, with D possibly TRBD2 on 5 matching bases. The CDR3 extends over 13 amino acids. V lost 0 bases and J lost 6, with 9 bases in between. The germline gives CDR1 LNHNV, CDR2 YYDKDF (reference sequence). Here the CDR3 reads CATSRDTGTEQYF. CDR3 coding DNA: TGTGCCACCAGCAGAGATACGGGAACCGAGCAGTACTTC.

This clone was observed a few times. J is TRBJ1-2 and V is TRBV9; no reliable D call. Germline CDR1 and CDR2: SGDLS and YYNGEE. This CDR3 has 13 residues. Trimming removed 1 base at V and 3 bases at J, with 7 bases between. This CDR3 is CASSVSEDYGYTF. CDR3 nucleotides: TGTGCCAGCAGCGTATCGGAGGACTATGGCTACACCTTC.

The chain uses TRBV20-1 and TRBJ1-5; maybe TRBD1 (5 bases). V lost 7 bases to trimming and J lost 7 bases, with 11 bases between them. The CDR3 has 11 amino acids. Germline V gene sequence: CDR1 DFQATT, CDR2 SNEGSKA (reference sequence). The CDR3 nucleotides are TGCAGTGTTGGGGGGGTACAGCCCCAGCATTTT. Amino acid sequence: CSVGGVQPQHF.

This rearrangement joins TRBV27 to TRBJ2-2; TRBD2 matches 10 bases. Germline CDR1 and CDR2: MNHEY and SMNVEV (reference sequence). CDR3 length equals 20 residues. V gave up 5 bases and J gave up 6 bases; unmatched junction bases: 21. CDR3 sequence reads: CASSPYSVASSGRLPGELFF. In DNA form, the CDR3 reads TGTGCCAGCAGTCCCTACTCTGTGGCGTCTAGCGGGAGACTCCCCGGGGAGCTGTTTTTT.

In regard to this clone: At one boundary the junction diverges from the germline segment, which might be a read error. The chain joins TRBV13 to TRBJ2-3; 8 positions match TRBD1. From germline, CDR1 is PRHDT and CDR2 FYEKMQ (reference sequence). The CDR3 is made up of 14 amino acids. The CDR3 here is CASSLGQGMDTQYF. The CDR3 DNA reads TGTGCCAGCAGCCTAGGACAGGGAATGGATACGCAGTATTTT.

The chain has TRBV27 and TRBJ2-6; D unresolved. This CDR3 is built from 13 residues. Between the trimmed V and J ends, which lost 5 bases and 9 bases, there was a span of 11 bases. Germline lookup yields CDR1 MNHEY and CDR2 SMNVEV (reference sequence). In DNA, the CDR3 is TGTGCCAGCAGTCCCGGACCATACAACGTCCTGACTTTC. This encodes CASSPGPYNVLTF.

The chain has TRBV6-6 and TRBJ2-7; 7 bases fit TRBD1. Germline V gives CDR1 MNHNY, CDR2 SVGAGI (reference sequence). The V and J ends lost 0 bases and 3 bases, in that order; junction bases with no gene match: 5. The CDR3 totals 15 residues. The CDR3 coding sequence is TGTGCCAGCAGTTACTCAAGGGGGCCTCACTACGAGCAGTACTTC. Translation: CASSYSRGPHYEQYF.

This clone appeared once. The CDR3 reads CASSSGTQSNQPQHF. As DNA, the CDR3 is TGTGCCAGCAGCTCCGGGACGCAGAGCAATCAGCCCCAGCATTTT. The chain combines TRBV5-8 with TRBJ1-5; D is perhaps TRBD1 (5 bases). V gave up 3 bases and J gave up 1 base, with 11 bases separating them. The CDR3 is 15 amino acids. Germline-derived CDR1 and CDR2 are SGHTS and YDEGEE.

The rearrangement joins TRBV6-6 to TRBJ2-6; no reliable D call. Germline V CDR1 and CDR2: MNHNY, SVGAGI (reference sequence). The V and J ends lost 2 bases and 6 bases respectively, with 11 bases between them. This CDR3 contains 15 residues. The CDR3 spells CASSYGRPLANVLTF. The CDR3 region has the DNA TGTGCCAGCAGTTACGGCAGACCACTGGCCAACGTCCTGACTTTC.

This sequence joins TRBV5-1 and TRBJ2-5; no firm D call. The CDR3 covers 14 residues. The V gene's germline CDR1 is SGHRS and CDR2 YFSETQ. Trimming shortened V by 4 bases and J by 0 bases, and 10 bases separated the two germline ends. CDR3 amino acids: CASSVSKNQETQYF. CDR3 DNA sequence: TGCGCCAGCAGCGTGTCTAAGAACCAAGAGACCCAGTACTTC.

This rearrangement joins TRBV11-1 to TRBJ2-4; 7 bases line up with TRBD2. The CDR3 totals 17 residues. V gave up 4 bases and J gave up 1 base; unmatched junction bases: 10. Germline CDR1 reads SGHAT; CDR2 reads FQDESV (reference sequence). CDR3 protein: CASSSNLAGLAKNIQYF. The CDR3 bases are TGTGCCAGCAGCTCGAACTTAGCGGGCTTGGCCAAAAACATTCAGTACTTC.

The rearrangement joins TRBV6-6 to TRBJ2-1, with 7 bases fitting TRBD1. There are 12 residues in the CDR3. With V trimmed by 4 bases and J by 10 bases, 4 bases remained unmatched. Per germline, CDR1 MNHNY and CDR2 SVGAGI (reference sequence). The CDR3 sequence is CASSSQGEEQFF. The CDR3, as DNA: TGTGCCAGCAGTTCCCAGGGGGAGGAGCAGTTCTTC.

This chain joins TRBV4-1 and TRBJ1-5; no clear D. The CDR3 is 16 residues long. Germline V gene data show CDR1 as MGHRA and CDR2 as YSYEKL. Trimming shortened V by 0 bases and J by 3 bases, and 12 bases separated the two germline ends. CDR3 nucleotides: TGCGCCAGCAGCCAAGATCTTGGCGCTTTCAATCAGCCCCAGCATTTT. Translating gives CASSQDLGAFNQPQHF.